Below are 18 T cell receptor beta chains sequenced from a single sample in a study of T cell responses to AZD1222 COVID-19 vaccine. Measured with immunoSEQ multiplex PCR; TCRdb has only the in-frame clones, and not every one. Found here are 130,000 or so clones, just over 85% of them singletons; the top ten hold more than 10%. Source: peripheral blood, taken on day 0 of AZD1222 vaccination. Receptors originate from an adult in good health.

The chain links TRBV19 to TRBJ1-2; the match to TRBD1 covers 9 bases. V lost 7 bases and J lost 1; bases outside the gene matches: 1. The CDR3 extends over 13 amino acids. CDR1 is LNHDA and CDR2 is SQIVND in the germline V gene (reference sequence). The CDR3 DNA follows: TGTGCCAGTACGGACAGGGGTAACTATGGCTACACCTTC. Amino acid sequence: CASTDRGNYGYTF.

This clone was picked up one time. This chain's CDR3 is CVRTPLTPGRNYGYTF. In DNA, the CDR3 is TGTGTCAGAACCCCCCTAACCCCGGGACGGAACTATGGCTACACCTTC. The V gene is TRBV7-5, the J gene TRBJ1-2. TRBV7-5 is given as a pseudogene. The CDR3 contains 16 residues.

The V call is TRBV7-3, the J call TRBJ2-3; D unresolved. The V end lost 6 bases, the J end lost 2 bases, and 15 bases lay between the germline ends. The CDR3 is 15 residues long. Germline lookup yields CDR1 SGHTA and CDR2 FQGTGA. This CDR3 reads CASRSSGANTDTQYF. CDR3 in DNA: TGTGCCAGCAGATCCAGTGGCGCAAACACAGATACGCAGTATTTT. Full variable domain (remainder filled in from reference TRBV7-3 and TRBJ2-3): GAGVSQTPSNKVTEKGKYVELRCDPISGHTALYWYRQSLGQGPEFLIYFQGTGAADDSGLPNDRFFAVRPEGSVSTLKIQRTERGDSAVYLCASRSSGANTDTQYFGPGTRLTVL.

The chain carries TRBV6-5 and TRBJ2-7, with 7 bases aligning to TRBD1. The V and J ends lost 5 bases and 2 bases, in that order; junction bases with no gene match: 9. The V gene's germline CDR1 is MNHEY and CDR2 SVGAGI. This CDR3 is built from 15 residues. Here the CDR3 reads CASSPRQGDTYEQYF. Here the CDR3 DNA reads TGTGCCAGCAGTCCTAGACAGGGAGACACCTACGAGCAGTACTTC.

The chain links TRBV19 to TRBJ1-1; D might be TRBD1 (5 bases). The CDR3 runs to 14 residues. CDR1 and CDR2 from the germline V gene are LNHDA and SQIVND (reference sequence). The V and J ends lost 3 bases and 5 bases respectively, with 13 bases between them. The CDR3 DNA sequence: TGTGCCAGTAGTATCGAGGGGCGAAGTACTGAAGCTTTCTTT. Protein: CASSIEGRSTEAFF.

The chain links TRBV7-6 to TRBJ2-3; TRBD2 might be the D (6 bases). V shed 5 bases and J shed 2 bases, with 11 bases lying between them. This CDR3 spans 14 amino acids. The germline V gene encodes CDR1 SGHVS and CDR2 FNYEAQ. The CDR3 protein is CASSTRELTDTQYF. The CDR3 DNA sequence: TGTGCCAGCAGCACCCGGGAGCTCACAGATACGCAGTATTTT.

The DNA for the CDR3 is TGTGCCAGTAGTATTTCAAGGGCCCGGGGAGATACGCAGTATTTT. This translates into CASSISRARGDTQYF. The chain is built from TRBV19 and TRBJ2-3, with TRBD2 as a possible D gene (5 bases). This CDR3 has 15 amino acids. V was pared by 3 bases and J by 5 bases, with 15 bases between. Germline assignment: CDR1 LNHDA and CDR2 SQIVND (reference sequence).

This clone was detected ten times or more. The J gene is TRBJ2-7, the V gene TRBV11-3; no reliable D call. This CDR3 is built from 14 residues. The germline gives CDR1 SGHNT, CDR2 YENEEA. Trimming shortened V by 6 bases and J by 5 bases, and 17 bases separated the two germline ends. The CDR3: CASSSGHSSDEQYF. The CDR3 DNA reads TGTGCCAGCAGTTCTGGCCACAGTTCGGACGAGCAGTACTTC.

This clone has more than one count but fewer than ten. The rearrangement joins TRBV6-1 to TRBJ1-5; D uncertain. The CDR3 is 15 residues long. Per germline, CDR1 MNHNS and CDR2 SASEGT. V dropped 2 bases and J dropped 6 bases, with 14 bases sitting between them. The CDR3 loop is CASSEFWGGRQPQHF. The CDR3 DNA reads TGTGCCAGCAGTGAATTTTGGGGAGGGCGTCAGCCCCAGCATTTT.

The CDR3 sequence: CASRMEGATNEKLFF. DNA of the CDR3: TGTGCCAGCAGGATGGAGGGCGCAACTAATGAAAAACTGTTTTTT. The chain couples TRBV28 to TRBJ1-4, with D hard to call. The germline CDR1 and CDR2 sequences are MDHEN and SYDVKM. The CDR3 runs to 15 residues. The ends were cut back, 6 bases at V and 0 bases at J, with 11 bases in the middle. The whole variable domain, remainder taken from reference TRBV28 and TRBJ1-4, is DVKVTQSSRYLVKRTGEKVFLECVQDMDHENMFWYRQDPGLGLRLIYFSYDVKMKEKGDIPEGYSVSREKKERFSLILESASTNQTSMYLCASRMEGATNEKLFFGSGTQLSVL.

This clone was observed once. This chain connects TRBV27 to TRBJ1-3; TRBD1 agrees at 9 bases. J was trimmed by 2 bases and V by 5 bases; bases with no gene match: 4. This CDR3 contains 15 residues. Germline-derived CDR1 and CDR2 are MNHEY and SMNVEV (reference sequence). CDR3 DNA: TGTGCCAGCAGTCTTACAGGGGGCCCTGGAAACACCATATATTTT. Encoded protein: CASSLTGGPGNTIYF.

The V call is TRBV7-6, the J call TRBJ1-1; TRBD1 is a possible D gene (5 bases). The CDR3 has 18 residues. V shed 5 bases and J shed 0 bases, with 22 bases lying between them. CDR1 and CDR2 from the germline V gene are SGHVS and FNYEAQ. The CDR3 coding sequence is TGTGCCAGCAGCGCGGGCGGCTGGGGCAGTCCCATGAACACTGAAGCTTTCTTT. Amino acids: CASSAGGWGSPMNTEAFF.

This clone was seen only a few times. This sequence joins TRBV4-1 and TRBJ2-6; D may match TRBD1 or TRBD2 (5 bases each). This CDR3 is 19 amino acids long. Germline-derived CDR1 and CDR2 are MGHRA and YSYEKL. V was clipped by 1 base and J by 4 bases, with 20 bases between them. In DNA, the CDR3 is TGCGCCAGCAGCCAAGCGGCAGGGAGCATATTTTCAGGGGCCAACGTCCTGACTTTC. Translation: CASSQAAGSIFSGANVLTF.

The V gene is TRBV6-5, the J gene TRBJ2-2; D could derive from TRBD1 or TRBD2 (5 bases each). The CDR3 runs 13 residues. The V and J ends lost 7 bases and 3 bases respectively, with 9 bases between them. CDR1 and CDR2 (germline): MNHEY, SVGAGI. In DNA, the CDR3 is TGTGCCAGCACGAGGGGCTACACCGGGGAGCTGTTTTTT. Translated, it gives CASTRGYTGELFF.

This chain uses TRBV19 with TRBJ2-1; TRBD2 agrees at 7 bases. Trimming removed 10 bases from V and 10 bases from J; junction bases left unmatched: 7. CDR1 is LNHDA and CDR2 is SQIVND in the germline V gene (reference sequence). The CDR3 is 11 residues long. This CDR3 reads CATLGTIEQFF. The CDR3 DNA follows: TGTGCCACCCTGGGGACTATAGAGCAGTTCTTC.

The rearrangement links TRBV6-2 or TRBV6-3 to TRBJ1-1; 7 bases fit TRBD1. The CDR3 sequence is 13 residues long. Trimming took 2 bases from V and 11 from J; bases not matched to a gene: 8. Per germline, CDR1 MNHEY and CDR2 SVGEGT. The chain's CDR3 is CASSYQAGGMAFF. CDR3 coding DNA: TGTGCCAGCAGTTACCAGGCAGGGGGAATGGCTTTCTTT.

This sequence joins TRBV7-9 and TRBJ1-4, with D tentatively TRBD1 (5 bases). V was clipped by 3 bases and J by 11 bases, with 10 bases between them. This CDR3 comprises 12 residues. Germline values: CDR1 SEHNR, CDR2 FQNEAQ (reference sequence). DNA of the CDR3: TGTGCCAGCAGCTTGGACGAGGGGAAACTGTTTTTT. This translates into CASSLDEGKLFF.

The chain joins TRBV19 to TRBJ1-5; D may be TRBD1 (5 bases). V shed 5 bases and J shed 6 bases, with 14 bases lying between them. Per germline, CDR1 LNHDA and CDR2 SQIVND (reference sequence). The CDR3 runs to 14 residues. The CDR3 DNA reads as TGTGCCAGTAGTGGGGCCCGGAGGAGTCAGCCCCAGCATTTT. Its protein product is CASSGARRSQPQHF.